This T cell receptor beta chain was identified during a study of blood T cell repertoires in COVID-19. Study overall: Sample material is recorded as cDNA or gDNA derived from T cells, B-cell-depleted T cells, or PBMCs.

TCRdb's table, derived via immunoSEQ multiplex PCR, lists solely in-frame clones and lacks some. In the table there are 300,000 to 400,000 clones, around nine tenths of which are singletons. There are 14 residues in the CDR3. Germline V gene data show CDR1 as SGHNT and CDR2 as YYREEE (reference sequence). V was clipped by 4 bases and J by 3 bases, with 10 bases between them. Cohorts were based on clinical histories the participants reported. Before they entered the study, exposed participants had met a COVID-19 case within 2 weeks. Sequences were obtained from PBMCs or T cells enriched from blood (not recorded which). This TCR was recovered from a woman in her twenties or thirties who had been exposed to COVID-19. The rearrangement joins TRBV5-4 to TRBJ2-2, with a tentative D call TRBD1 (6 bases). The CDR3 region is CASSLGQYTGELFF. In DNA form, the CDR3 reads TGTGCCAGCAGCCTAGGACAGTACACCGGGGAGCTGTTTTTT.